This T cell receptor (beta chain) was identified in a study of shared T cell receptors in the human thymus (dated by TCRdb to the early 2020s). General notes on the study: The study examined how the human thymus generates shared, self-reactive T-cell receptor alpha chains.

Regarding this clone: Its antigen has not been determined. No quality values exist for individual bases; no much larger clone is one base distant.

Sequences MDHEN (CDR1) and SYDVKM (CDR2) are obtained from the germline V gene. Including cysteine and phenylalanine, the CDR3 has 17 amino acids. Only the CDR3 part of the read is kept: 51 bases, read in frame from the first base. Trimming at the junction amounts to 2 bases on V and 0 bases on J, and the germline ends lie 13 bases apart. Receptors were amplified or captured by the immunoSEQ multiplex PCR assay. TCRdb re-hosts the immuneACCESS table, in-frame sequences only. Its copies lack some clones; in the studies checked, an unresolved V gene accounts for under half of them, and the cause for the rest is not known. The sample includes some 660,000 clones, with around 87% observed a single time. The ten top clones hold under 0.01% of the sample. The same sample was also used in a study of human thymus T cells. As noted in the second study: Donors were immunologically healthy infants undergoing open corrective cardiac surgery for congenital heart defects in Finland. Thymus tissue was collected as surgical resects that were removed during corrective cardiac surgery. Biased V and J gene segment usage appeared to be present in both thymic and peripheral blood repertoires. The related research reported highly overlapping thymic TCR repertoires among unrelated individuals. The study described the TCR alpha and beta repertoires in under 10 infant thymus samples and a few matching peripheral blood samples. The infant donors were roughly 6 to 244 days old, and the cohort included a handful of males and two females. Thymocytes were released mechanically from tissue and stored at -70 °C as pellets of roughly 9-31 million cells. Genomic DNA was extracted from frozen cell pellets with a QIAsymphony instrument. The immunoSEQ multiplex PCR assay was used to amplify the TCRB and TCRAD loci from a standardized amount of quality-controlled genomic DNA. The V(D)J region was spanned by amplicons of a length sufficient to cover the CDR3 and to identify V and J genes. Amplicon sequencing was performed on an Illumina platform through the commercial immunoSEQ service. Corrections for primer bias and sequencing errors followed previously described methods, while TCRAD and TCRB definitions were based on the IMGT database. Repertoires were analysed with immunoSEQ Analyzer 3.0 and VDJTools, covering basic statistics, V/J segment usage, diversity estimates, rarefaction and pairwise overlap. Diversity was estimated with Chao1, ChaoE, Efron-Thisted, Shannon and inverse Simpson indices, and also on datasets down-sampled to the smallest sample. Repertoire overlap used strict matching of CDR3 nucleotide sequence, V gene and J gene, with Jaccard-based multidimensional scaling clustering. On average, thymus samples gave roughly 800,000 unique TCRB clonotypes, whereas blood samples gave about 84,000.

The sample was thymocytes. The V and J segments used are TRBV28 and TRBJ1-4; no D segment can be confidently identified. This receptor was identified in a boy less than two years old with a congenital heart defect. Donor details come from another sample of the same person, matched by shared clones. At the DNA level, the sequence is TGTGCCAGCAGTTTAGAACAATCTGGCTCAACTAATGAAAAACTGTTTTTT. The translation is CASSLEQSGSTNEKLFF.